This T cell receptor (beta chain) was identified during a study of T-cell memory formation after mild COVID-19. The table lists this clonotype with a few counts. Antigen specificity is unknown. The CDR3 contains 12 residues. CDR1 and CDR2 (germline): SQVTM, ANQGSEA. V lost 6 bases, J lost 4 bases, and 4 bases stayed unmatched. MiXCR was run by TCRdb on the 5' RACE reads, yielding one entry per CDR3 protein. The sample lists about 350,000 distinct CDR3 sequences, roughly 15% occurring once. Whole-study findings and limits: Second-wave clones peaking on day 37 lacked confirmed SARS-CoV-2 specificity. Mainly CM and EM harbored the contracting CD4+ clones; mainly EMRA harbored the CD8+ ones. Day 15 to 85 contracting clones showed balanced CD4/CD8; day 15 to 37 expanders favored CD4+.

This chain joins TRBV29-1 and TRBJ1-1; 8 nucleotides align to TRBD1. Sequencing was carried out using PBMCs or a T cell subset sorted from them (not recorded which). The source is a young man who had mild COVID-19 (a few samples of this study predate the infection). Cell type and time point are not known. The CDR3 sequence: CSVVQGATEAFF. The CDR3 bases are TGCAGCGTCGTTCAGGGGGCCACTGAAGCTTTCTTT.